Each of the 31 T cell receptor beta chains below was sequenced from the same sample in a study of cytomegalovirus exposure and HLA in healthy donors. Here immunoSEQ multiplex PCR was the method, and the copy in TCRdb shows in-frame clones only, minus some. The table records about 180,000 clones, roughly 89% of them present only once. Input material: PBMCs. Receptor source: a woman in her twenties or thirties in good health and CMV-seronegative.

The chain links TRBV4-3 to TRBJ1-1, with 8 positions matching TRBD1. The CDR3 sequence is 15 residues long. Unmatched junction bases numbered 4, after V lost 4 bases and J lost 0 bases. Germline V lookup: CDR1 LGHNA, CDR2 YSLEER. DNA for the CDR3: TGCGCCAGCAGCCTCGGACAGGGTATGAACACTGAAGCTTTCTTT. Amino acid sequence: CASSLGQGMNTEAFF.

The chain employs TRBV7-2 and TRBJ2-1, with D perhaps matching TRBD1 (6 bases). CDR1 and CDR2 from the germline V gene are SGHTA and FQGNSA. This CDR3 contains 14 residues. V gave up 5 bases and J gave up 5 bases, with 13 bases separating them. The CDR3 here is CASSRWAGDNEQFF. CDR3 in DNA: TGTGCCAGCAGCCGCTGGGCAGGGGACAATGAGCAGTTCTTC.

V and J are TRBV6-1 and TRBJ2-7, with a weak D call TRBD1 (6 bases). V was trimmed by 4 bases and J by 1 base, leaving 11 bases between them. Germline-derived CDR1 and CDR2 are MNHNS and SASEGT. The CDR3 is 14 residues long. The CDR3 DNA follows: TGTGCCAGCAGTGTAGAGGACAGTTCCTACGAGCAGTACTTC. Protein sequence: CASSVEDSSYEQYF.

This chain connects TRBV19 to TRBJ2-2, with D possibly matching TRBD2 (6 bases). The CDR3 has 15 residues. V was trimmed by 1 base and J by 6 bases, leaving 12 bases between them. CDR1 and CDR2 from the germline V gene are LNHDA and SQIVND (reference sequence). The CDR3 loop reads CASSIAGRGSGELFF. The DNA for the CDR3 is TGTGCCAGTAGTATAGCCGGGCGGGGATCCGGGGAGCTGTTTTTT.

This clone was counted a single time. The chain uses TRBV5-1 and TRBJ1-6; D is uncertain. The ends were cut back, 0 bases at V and 10 bases at J, with 11 bases in the middle. The CDR3 has 14 amino acids. Germline CDR1 SGHRS, CDR2 YFSETQ. This CDR3 is CASSLGEVFSPLHF. CDR3 coding DNA: TGCGCCAGCAGCTTGGGGGAGGTTTTCTCACCCCTCCACTTT.

The J gene is TRBJ2-3, the V gene TRBV25-1; 8 bases align to TRBD2. The CDR3 extends over 16 amino acids. Unmatched junction bases numbered 5, after V lost 1 base and J lost 2 bases. Germline assignment: CDR1 MGHDK and CDR2 SYGVNS. The CDR3 region has the DNA TGTGCCAGCAGTGAATGGGTTAGCGGGGACACAGATACGCAGTATTTT. As protein: CASSEWVSGDTDTQYF.

The chain employs TRBV6-5 and TRBJ2-7; 8 nucleotides agree with TRBD1. The CDR3 is 13 residues long. Trimming cost V 8 bases and J 0 bases; bases outside gene matches: 3. Germline loops: CDR1 MNHEY, CDR2 SVGAGI. The CDR3 bases are TGTGCCAGCGGGACAGGCAGCTCCTACGAGCAGTACTTC. Its translation is CASGTGSSYEQYF.

This sequence joins TRBV6-5 and TRBJ2-7; TRBD1 matches at 9 bases. This CDR3 has 14 residues. The trim removed 8 bases at V and 0 bases at J, leaving 5 bases unmatched. The germline V gene has CDR1 MNHEY and CDR2 SVGAGI. Here the CDR3 reads CASRDRAHSYEQYF. The CDR3 region has the DNA TGTGCCAGCCGGGACAGGGCACACTCCTACGAGCAGTACTTC.

The rearrangement uses TRBV11-2 and TRBJ2-7, with D hard to call. Germline lookup yields CDR1 SGHAT and CDR2 FQNNGV. Trimming stripped 1 base from V and 4 bases from J, with 11 bases between. The length of the CDR3 is 14 residues. CDR3 sequence (DNA): TGTGCCAGCAGCTTAGCGGTAGTGGTATACGAGCAGTACTTC. This encodes CASSLAVVVYEQYF.

The chain employs TRBV5-6 and TRBJ2-1; tentative D call: TRBD1 (6 bases). This CDR3 has 17 amino acids. Germline V lookup: CDR1 SGHDT, CDR2 YYEEEE. Trimming left V 4 bases short and J 5 bases short, with 22 bases between. The CDR3, as DNA: TGTGCCAGCAGCACGCCAGGGGACCCGGCCGAAGACAATGAGCAGTTCTTC. Translation: CASSTPGDPAEDNEQFF.

The chain carries TRBV6-6 and TRBJ2-1; 13 bases map to TRBD2. Germline trimming cut 10 bases from V and 8 bases from J; bases unmatched to any gene: 8. This CDR3 spans 14 amino acids. Looked up from germline, CDR1 is MNHNY and CDR2 is SVGAGI (reference sequence). The CDR3 bases are TGTGCCACTTCGGGACTAGCGGGGTACCATGAGCAGTTCTTC. It is translated as CATSGLAGYHEQFF.

This rearrangement joins TRBV6-6 to TRBJ2-4, with 7 bases fitting TRBD1. Trimming cost V 3 bases and J 14 bases; bases outside gene matches: 4. Per germline, CDR1 MNHNY and CDR2 SVGAGI (reference sequence). The CDR3 is 11 amino acids. This CDR3 is CASSYQGVEYF. The CDR3 DNA reads TGTGCCAGCAGTTATCAGGGGGTTGAGTACTTC.

The rearrangement joins TRBV19 to TRBJ2-7, with D possibly TRBD1 on 6 matching bases. Germline lookup yields CDR1 LNHDA and CDR2 SQIVND (reference sequence). Trimming stripped 4 bases from V and 3 bases from J, with 19 bases between. This CDR3 has 16 amino acids. CDR3 residues: CASSRTGQTMLYEQYF. The CDR3 DNA sequence: TGTGCCAGTAGTAGAACCGGACAGACCATGCTCTACGAGCAGTACTTC.

This clone occurred a few times. J is TRBJ1-1 and V is TRBV29-1; D is ambiguous. The CDR3 is 12 residues long. Trimming stripped 7 bases from V and 2 bases from J, with 11 bases between. Germline loops: CDR1 SQVTM, CDR2 ANQGSEA. The CDR3 nucleotides read TGCAGCGAGATTCGACAAAACACTGAAGCTTTCTTT. It encodes CSEIRQNTEAFF.

The J gene is TRBJ1-5, the V gene TRBV4-2; no clear D gene. This CDR3 contains 16 residues. Germline CDR1 and CDR2: LGHNA and YNFKEQ. V was shortened by 0 bases and J by 7 bases, with 16 bases between the two germline ends. The CDR3 DNA reads TGTGCCAGCAGCCAAGATCATCGGACTACAGCCCAGCCCCAGCATTTT. Amino acid sequence: CASSQDHRTTAQPQHF.

The chain couples TRBV19 to TRBJ1-5; TRBD1 might be the D (6 bases). The germline CDR1 and CDR2 sequences are LNHDA and SQIVND (reference sequence). The CDR3 length is 15 residues. Trimming took off 1 base at V and 7 bases at J, with 14 bases between the two ends. The CDR3 DNA reads TGTGCCAGTAGTATAGGGCAGGGGCTTCGCCAGCCCCAGCATTTT. This translates into CASSIGQGLRQPQHF.

The chain has TRBV18 and TRBJ2-7, with D possibly matching TRBD1 (5 bases). This CDR3 spans 14 amino acids. The V gene's germline CDR1 is KGHSH and CDR2 LQKENI. Deletions cut 1 base from V and 5 bases from J, with 12 bases between. CDR3: CASSPQGALNEQYF. For the CDR3, the DNA is TGTGCCAGCTCACCACAAGGGGCCCTAAACGAGCAGTACTTC.

CDR3 bases: TGTGCCAGCAGCTCTACTAGCTCCTACGAGCAGTACTTC. Translation: CASSSTSSYEQYF. The chain joins TRBV5-6 to TRBJ2-7, with D perhaps TRBD2 (5 bases). Germline V lookup: CDR1 SGHDT, CDR2 YYEEEE. The CDR3 has 13 residues. V lost 3 bases to trimming and J lost 0 bases, with 7 bases between them.

This sequence joins TRBV5-6 and TRBJ2-1; D remains unclear. Germline V gives CDR1 SGHDT, CDR2 YYEEEE. The germline V and J ends were trimmed by 2 bases and 0 bases, with 9 bases remaining between them. CDR3 length: 15 amino acids. CDR3 nucleotides: TGTGCCAGCAGCTTCCGGCAGGACTCCTACAATGAGCAGTTCTTC. This encodes CASSFRQDSYNEQFF. The full variable domain, in which reference TRBV5-6 and TRBJ2-1 provide the parts outside the CDR3, is DAGVTQSPTHLIKTRGQQVTLRCSPKSGHDTVSWYQQALGQGPQFIFQYYEEEERQRGNFPDRFSGHQFPNYSSELNVNALLLGDSALYLCASSFRQDSYNEQFFGPGTRLTVL.

The CDR3 loop reads CASSSPTKTGSGEQYF. The CDR3 nucleotides read TGTGCCAGCAGCTCACCGACCAAGACAGGTTCTGGCGAGCAGTACTTC. The chain recombines TRBV7-2 with TRBJ2-7; perhaps TRBD1 as D (6 bases). Trimming shortened V by 4 bases and J by 6 bases, and 22 bases separated the two germline ends. CDR1 is SGHTA, CDR2 FQGNSA, per germline. CDR3 length: 16 residues.

The CDR3 sequence is CASSQFLRGNYYGYTF. CDR3 sequence (DNA): TGCGCCAGCAGCCAATTCCTCAGGGGGAATTACTATGGCTACACCTTC. The chain recombines TRBV4-1 with TRBJ1-2, with 7 nucleotides matching TRBD1. V lost 2 bases, J lost 3 bases, and 9 bases stayed unmatched. This CDR3 has 16 amino acids. CDR1 and CDR2 from the germline V gene are MGHRA and YSYEKL.

This rearrangement joins TRBV5-1 to TRBJ2-7, with D uncertain. Germline values: CDR1 SGHRS, CDR2 YFSETQ. The CDR3 sequence is 14 residues long. The germline V and J ends were trimmed by 0 bases and 2 bases, with 9 bases remaining between them. The CDR3 loop is CASSLALETYEQYF. The CDR3 DNA reads as TGCGCCAGCAGCTTGGCCCTAGAAACCTACGAGCAGTACTTC.

The V and J genes are TRBV6-5 and TRBJ2-7, with D possibly TRBD2 on 7 matching bases. Germline values: CDR1 MNHEY, CDR2 SVGAGI. This CDR3 is 15 amino acids long. Trimming took 5 bases from V and 2 from J, leaving 16 bases between them. The CDR3 is CASSPRGGGTYEQYF. The CDR3 nucleotides are TGTGCCAGCAGTCCCAGAGGCGGGGGCACCTACGAGCAGTACTTC.

The rearrangement joins TRBV11-3 to TRBJ2-2; TRBD2 matches 11 bases. V lost 4 bases, J lost 4 bases, and 5 bases stayed unmatched. The CDR3 is made up of 16 amino acids. The germline gives CDR1 SGHNT, CDR2 YENEEA. CDR3 nucleotide sequence: TGTGCCAGCAGCTCCTATAGCGGGGGGGCCACCGGGGAGCTGTTTTTT. Protein product: CASSSYSGGATGELFF.

This chain links TRBV11-2 with TRBJ2-2, with 9 bases identical to TRBD2. With 1 base clipped from V and 2 bases from J, the junction kept 2 bases outside the gene matches. This CDR3 spans 16 amino acids. Germline CDR1 and CDR2: SGHAT and FQNNGV. The CDR3 DNA reads as TGTGCCAGCAGCTTAGCTAGCGGGGCCAACACCGGGGAGCTGTTTTTT. Protein sequence: CASSLASGANTGELFF.

The J gene is TRBJ1-4, the V gene TRBV15, with D possibly matching TRBD1 (5 bases). This CDR3 comprises 16 residues. Between the trimmed V and J ends, which lost 0 bases and 6 bases, there was a span of 14 bases. Germline V lookup: CDR1 LNHNV, CDR2 YYDKDF (reference sequence). The CDR3 here is CATSRDGVAGYEKLFF. The CDR3 region has the DNA TGTGCCACCAGCAGAGATGGCGTGGCAGGGTATGAAAAACTGTTTTTT.

The chain recombines TRBV15 with TRBJ2-1; D is unclear. Trimming shortened V by 5 bases and J by 0 bases, and 14 bases separated the two germline ends. CDR1 and CDR2 from the germline V gene are LNHNV and YYDKDF (reference sequence). The CDR3 loop spans 16 amino acids. The CDR3 region has the DNA TGTGCCACCAGCCCTAATATCCCGAGCTCCTACAATGAGCAGTTCTTC. This codes for CATSPNIPSSYNEQFF. The full variable domain, rest sourced from reference TRBV15 and TRBJ2-1, is DAMVIQNPRYQVTQFGKPVTLSCSQTLNHNVMYWYQQKSSQAPKLLFHYYDKDFNNEADTPDNFQSRRPNTSFCFLDIRSPGLGDTAMYLCATSPNIPSSYNEQFFGPGTRLTVL.

The V gene is TRBV5-1, the J gene TRBJ1-2; 7 bases fit TRBD1. CDR1 and CDR2 (germline): SGHRS, YFSETQ. Trimming took 6 bases from V and 2 from J; bases not matched to a gene: 4. The CDR3 runs to 13 residues. The CDR3 spells CASTPTGNYGYTF. Written as DNA, the CDR3 is TGCGCCAGCACCCCGACAGGGAACTATGGCTACACCTTC.

CDR3 sequence: CASSHSRDRGLRTEAFF. DNA of the CDR3: TGCGCCAGCAGTCACTCCCGGGACAGGGGGCTACGGACTGAAGCTTTCTTT. The J gene is TRBJ1-1, the V gene TRBV23-1, with 12 bases aligning to TRBD1. TRBV23-1 is classed as an ORF, of uncertain function. After removal of 3 bases from V and 5 bases from J, the junction contained 10 bases not matched to a gene. This CDR3 is built from 17 residues.

The chain links TRBV6-5 to TRBJ2-5; D is ambiguous. With 3 bases removed from V and 2 bases from J, the gap between germline ends came to 7 bases. CDR1 is MNHEY, CDR2 SVGAGI, per germline. The CDR3 sequence is 13 residues long. The CDR3 bases are TGTGCCAGCAGTTATGGCTTGCAAGAGACCCAGTACTTC. Encoded protein: CASSYGLQETQYF.

The V gene is TRBV4-1, the J gene TRBJ1-6, with D tentatively TRBD1 (5 bases). This CDR3 comprises 17 residues. CDR1 is MGHRA, CDR2 YSYEKL, per germline. Trimming shortened V by 3 bases and J by 7 bases, and 19 bases separated the two germline ends. CDR3 sequence (DNA): TGCGCCAGCAGCCAGGAGGGGCAGGCCGGTTCGAATTCACCCCTCCACTTT. Residues: CASSQEGQAGSNSPLHF.